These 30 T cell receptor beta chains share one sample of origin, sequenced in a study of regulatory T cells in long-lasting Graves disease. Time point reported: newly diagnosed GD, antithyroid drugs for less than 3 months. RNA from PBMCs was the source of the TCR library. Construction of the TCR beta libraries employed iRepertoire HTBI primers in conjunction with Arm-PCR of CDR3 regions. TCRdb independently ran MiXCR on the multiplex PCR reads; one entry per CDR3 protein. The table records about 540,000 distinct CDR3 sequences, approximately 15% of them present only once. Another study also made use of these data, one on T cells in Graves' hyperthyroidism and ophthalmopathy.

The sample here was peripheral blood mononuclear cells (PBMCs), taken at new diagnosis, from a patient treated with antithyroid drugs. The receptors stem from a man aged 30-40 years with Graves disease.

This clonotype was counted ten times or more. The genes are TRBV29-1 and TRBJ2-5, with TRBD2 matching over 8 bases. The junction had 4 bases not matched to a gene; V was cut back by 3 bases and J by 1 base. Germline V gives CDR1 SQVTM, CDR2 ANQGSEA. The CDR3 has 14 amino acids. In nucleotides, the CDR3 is TGCAGCGTTGATCAGACTAGCGCCCAAGAGACCCAGTACTTC. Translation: CSVDQTSAQETQYF.

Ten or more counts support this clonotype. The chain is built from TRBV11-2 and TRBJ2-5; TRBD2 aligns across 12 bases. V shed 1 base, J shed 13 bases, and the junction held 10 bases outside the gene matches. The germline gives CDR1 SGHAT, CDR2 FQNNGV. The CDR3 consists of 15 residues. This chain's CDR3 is CASSLGGLAGSVGYF. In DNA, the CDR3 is TGTGCCAGCAGCTTAGGAGGACTAGCGGGAAGCGTTGGGTACTTC.

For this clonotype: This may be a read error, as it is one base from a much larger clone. The CDR3 spells CASSYRLVGTYNEQFF. CDR3 DNA: TGTGCCAGCAGTTATCGGCTAGTGGGAACCTACAATGAGCAGTTCTTC. The chain carries TRBV6-9 and TRBJ2-1; D is undetermined. The V and J ends lost 2 bases and 2 bases respectively, with 13 bases between them. This CDR3 has 16 amino acids. Germline CDR1 and CDR2: MNHGY and SVAAGI.

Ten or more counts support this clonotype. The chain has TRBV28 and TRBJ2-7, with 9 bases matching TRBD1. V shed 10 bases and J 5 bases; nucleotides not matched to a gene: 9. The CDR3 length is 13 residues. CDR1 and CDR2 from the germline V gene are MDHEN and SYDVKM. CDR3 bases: TGTGCCACCTTACAGGGGGCAGAGAACGAGCAGTACTTC. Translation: CATLQGAENEQYF.

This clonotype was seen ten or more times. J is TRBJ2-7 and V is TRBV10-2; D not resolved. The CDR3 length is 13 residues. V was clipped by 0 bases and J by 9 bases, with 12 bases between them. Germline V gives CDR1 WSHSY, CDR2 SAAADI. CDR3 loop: CASSESLESAQYF. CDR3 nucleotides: TGCGCCAGCAGTGAGTCCCTCGAGTCAGCGCAGTACTTC.

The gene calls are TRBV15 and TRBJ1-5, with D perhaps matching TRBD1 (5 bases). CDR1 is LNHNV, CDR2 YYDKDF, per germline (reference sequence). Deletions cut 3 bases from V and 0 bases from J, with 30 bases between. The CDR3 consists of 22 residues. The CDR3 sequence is CATSRTVYLGHPFIGSNQPQHF. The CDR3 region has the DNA TGTGCCACCAGCAGGACAGTTTATTTAGGTCACCCGTTTATTGGTAGCAATCAGCCCCAGCATTTT.

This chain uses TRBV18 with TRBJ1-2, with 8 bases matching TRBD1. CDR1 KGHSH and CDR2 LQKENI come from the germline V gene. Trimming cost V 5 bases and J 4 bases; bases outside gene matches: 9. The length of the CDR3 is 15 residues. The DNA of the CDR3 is TGTGCCAGCTCAGGCGACAGGGGAGGATTCTATGGCTACACCTTC. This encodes CASSGDRGGFYGYTF.

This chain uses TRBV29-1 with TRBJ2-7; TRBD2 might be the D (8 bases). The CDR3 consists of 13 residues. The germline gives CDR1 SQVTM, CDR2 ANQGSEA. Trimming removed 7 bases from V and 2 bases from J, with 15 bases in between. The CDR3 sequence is CSAGGGQTYEQYF. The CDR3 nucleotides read TGCAGCGCCGGGGGGGGACAGACCTACGAGCAGTACTTC.

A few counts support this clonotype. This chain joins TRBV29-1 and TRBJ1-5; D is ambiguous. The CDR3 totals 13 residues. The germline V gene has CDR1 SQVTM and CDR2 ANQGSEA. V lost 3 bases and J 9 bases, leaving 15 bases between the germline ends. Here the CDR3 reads CSVEEVDQGPQHF. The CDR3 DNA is TGCAGCGTTGAGGAGGTCGATCAAGGGCCCCAGCATTTT. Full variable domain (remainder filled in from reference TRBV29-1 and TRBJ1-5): SAVISQKPSRDICQRGTSLTIQCQVDSQVTMMFWYRQQPGQSLTLIATANQGSEATYESGFVIDKFPISRPNLTFSTLTVSNMSPEDSSIYLCSVEEVDQGPQHFGDGTRLSIL.

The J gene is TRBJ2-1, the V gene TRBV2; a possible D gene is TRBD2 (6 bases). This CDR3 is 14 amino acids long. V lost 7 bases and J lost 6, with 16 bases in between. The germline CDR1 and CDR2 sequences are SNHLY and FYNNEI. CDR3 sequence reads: CASTPFGGGNEQFF. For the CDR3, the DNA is TGTGCCAGCACCCCCTTCGGGGGTGGCAATGAGCAGTTCTTC. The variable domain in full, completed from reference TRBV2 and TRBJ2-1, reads EPEVTQTPSHQVTQMGQEVILRCVPISNHLYFYWYRQILGQKVEFLVSFYNNEISEKSEIFDDQFSVERPDGSNFTLKIRSTKLEDSAMYFCASTPFGGGNEQFFGPGTRLTVL.

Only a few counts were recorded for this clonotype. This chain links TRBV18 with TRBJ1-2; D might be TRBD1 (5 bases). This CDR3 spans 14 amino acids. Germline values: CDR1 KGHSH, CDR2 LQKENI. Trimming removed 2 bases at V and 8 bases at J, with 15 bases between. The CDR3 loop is CASSPRQGVKGYTF. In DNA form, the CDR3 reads TGTGCCAGCTCACCAAGGCAGGGCGTGAAGGGCTACACCTTC.

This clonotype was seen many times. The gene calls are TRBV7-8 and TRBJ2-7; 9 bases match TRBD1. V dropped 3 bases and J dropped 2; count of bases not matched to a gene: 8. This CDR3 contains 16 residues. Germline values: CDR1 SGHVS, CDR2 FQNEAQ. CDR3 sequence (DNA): TGTGCCAGCAGCTTGGGGAGGCGACAGGGGGCCTACGAGCAGTACTTC. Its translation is CASSLGRRQGAYEQYF.

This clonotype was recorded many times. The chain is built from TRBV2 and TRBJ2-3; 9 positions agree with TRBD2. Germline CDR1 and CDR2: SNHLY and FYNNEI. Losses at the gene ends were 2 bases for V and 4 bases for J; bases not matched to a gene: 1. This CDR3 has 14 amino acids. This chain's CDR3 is CASSELAGADTQYF. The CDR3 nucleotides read TGTGCCAGCAGTGAATTAGCGGGAGCAGATACGCAGTATTTT.

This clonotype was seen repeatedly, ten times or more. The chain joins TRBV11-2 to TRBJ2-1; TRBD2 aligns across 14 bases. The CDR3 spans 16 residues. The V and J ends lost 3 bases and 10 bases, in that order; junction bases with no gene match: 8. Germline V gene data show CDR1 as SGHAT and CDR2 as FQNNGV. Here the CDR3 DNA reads TGTGCCAGCAGCTTGCCGGGACTAGCGGGAGAATTCGAGCAGTTCTTC. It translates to CASSLPGLAGEFEQFF.

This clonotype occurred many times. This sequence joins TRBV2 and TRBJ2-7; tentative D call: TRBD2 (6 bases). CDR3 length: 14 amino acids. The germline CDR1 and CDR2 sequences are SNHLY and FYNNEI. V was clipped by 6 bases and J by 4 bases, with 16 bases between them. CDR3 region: CASRPDGSRYEQYF. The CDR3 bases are TGTGCCAGCAGGCCTGACGGGAGCAGGTACGAGCAGTACTTC. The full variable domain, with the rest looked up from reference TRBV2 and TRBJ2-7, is EPEVTQTPSHQVTQMGQEVILRCVPISNHLYFYWYRQILGQKVEFLVSFYNNEISEKSEIFDDQFSVERPDGSNFTLKIRSTKLEDSAMYFCASRPDGSRYEQYFGPGTRLTVT.

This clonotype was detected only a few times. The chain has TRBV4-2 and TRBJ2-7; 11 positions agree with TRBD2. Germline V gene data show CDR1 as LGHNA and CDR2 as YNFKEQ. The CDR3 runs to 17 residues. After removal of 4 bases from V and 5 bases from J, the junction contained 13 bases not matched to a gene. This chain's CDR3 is CASSPTGSGRVGDEQYF. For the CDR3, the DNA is TGTGCCAGCAGCCCGACGGGTAGCGGGAGGGTCGGCGACGAGCAGTACTTC.

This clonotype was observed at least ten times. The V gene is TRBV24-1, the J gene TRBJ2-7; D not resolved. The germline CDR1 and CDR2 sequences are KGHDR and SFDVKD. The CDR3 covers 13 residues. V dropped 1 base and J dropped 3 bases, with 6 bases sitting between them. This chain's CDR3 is CATSDLPFYEQYF. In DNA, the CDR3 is TGTGCCACCAGTGATTTACCCTTCTACGAGCAGTACTTC.

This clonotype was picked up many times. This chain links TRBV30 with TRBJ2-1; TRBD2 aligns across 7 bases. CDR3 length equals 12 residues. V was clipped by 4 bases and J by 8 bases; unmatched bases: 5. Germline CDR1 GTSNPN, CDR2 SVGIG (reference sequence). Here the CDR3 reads CAWKGGTHEQFF. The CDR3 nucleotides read TGTGCCTGGAAGGGAGGGACCCATGAGCAGTTCTTC. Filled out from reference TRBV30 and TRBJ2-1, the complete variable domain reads SQTIHQWPATLVQPVGSPLSLECTVEGTSNPNLYWYRQAAGRGLQLLFYSVGIGQISSEVPQNLSASRPQDRQFILSSKKLLLSDSGFYLCAWKGGTHEQFFGPGTRLTVL.

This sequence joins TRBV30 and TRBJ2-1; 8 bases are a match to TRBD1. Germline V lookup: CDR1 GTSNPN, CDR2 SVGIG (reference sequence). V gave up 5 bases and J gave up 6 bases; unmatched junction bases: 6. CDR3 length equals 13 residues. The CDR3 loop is CAWSIDRGNEQFF. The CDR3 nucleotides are TGTGCCTGGTCAATAGACAGGGGCAATGAGCAGTTCTTC.

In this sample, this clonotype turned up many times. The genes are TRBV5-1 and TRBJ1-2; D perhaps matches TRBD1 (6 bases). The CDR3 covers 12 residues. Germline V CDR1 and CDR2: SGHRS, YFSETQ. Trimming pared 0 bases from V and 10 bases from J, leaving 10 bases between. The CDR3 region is CASSLDGGPYTF. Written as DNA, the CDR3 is TGCGCCAGCAGCTTGGATGGGGGGCCCTACACCTTC.

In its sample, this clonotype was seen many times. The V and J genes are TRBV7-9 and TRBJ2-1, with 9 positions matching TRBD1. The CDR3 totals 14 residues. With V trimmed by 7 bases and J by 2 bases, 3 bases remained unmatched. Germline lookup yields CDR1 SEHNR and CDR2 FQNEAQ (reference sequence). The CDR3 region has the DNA TGTGCCAGCATGGGGACAGGGACCTACAATGAGCAGTTCTTC. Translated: CASMGTGTYNEQFF.

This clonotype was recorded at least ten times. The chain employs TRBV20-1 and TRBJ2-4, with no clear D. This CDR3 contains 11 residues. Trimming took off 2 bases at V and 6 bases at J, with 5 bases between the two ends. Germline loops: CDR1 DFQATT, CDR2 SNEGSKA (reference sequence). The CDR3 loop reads CSARLGNIQYF. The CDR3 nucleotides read TGCAGTGCTAGATTGGGAAACATTCAGTACTTC.

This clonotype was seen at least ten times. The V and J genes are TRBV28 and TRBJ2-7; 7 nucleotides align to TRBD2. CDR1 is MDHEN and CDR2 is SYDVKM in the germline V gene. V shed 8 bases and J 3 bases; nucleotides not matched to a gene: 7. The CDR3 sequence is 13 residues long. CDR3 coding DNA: TGTGCCAGCGGGAGGGCCGGGATCTACGAGCAGTACTTC. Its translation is CASGRAGIYEQYF.

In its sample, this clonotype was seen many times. The CDR3 DNA reads as TGTGCCAGCAGCTTCGCCAGAGGTGAAGAGACCCAGTACTTC. This encodes CASSFARGEETQYF. This sequence joins TRBV13 and TRBJ2-5; D remains ambiguous. Deletions cut 3 bases from V and 3 bases from J, with 11 bases between. The CDR3 is 14 amino acids. CDR1 is PRHDT and CDR2 is FYEKMQ in the germline V gene (reference sequence).

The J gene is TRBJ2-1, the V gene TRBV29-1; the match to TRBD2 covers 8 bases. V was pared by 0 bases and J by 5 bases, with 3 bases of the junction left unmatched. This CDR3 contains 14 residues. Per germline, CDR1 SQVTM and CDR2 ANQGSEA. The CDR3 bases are TGCAGCGTTGAAGACGGGACTAGGGACAATGAGCAGTTCTTC. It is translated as CSVEDGTRDNEQFF.

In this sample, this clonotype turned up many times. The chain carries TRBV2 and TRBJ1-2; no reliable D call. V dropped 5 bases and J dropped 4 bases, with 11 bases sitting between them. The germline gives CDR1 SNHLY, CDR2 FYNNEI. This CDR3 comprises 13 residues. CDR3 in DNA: TGTGCCAGCAGTCACGGCCCGATCTATGGCTACACCTTC. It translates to CASSHGPIYGYTF.

This chain's CDR3 is CAISESNGRSPFF. In DNA form, the CDR3 reads TGTGCCATCAGTGAGTCGAATGGCCGAAGCCCTTTCTTT. The J gene is TRBJ1-1, the V gene TRBV10-3; D call uncertain. This CDR3 has 13 residues. V was trimmed by 0 bases and J by 12 bases, leaving 14 bases between them. The germline V gene encodes CDR1 ENHRY and CDR2 SYGVKD.

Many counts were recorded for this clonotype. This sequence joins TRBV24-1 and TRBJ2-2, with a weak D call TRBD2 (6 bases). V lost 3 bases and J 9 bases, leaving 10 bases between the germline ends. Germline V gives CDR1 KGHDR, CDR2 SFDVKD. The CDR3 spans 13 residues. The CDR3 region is CATSDGGTRELFF. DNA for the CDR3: TGTGCCACCAGTGATGGCGGGACCCGGGAGCTGTTTTTT.

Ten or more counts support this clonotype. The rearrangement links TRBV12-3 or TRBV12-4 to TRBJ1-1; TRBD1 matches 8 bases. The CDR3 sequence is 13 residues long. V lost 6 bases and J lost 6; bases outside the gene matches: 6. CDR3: CASSSRGPAEAFF. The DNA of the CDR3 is TGTGCCAGCAGCTCCAGGGGGCCTGCTGAAGCTTTCTTT.

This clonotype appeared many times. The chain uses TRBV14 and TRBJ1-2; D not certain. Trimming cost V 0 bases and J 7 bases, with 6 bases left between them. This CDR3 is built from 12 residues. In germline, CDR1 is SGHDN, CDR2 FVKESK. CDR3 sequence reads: CASSQDWFGYTF. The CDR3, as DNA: TGTGCCAGCAGCCAAGATTGGTTTGGCTACACCTTC.